This TCR beta chain emerged from a study of T cells expressing NK-cell markers. The CDR3 spans 18 residues. The germline V gene has CDR1 SGHRS and CDR2 YFSETQ. Template switching by 5'RACE with UMIs generated the TCR beta cDNA. TCRdb re-called the 5' RACE reads and catalogs CDR3 proteins one per entry, DNA excluded. This sample's clone table lists roughly 150,000 distinct CDR3 sequences. Whole-study results and caveats: Unclear, still, was the HCMV specificity of the expanded NKG2C+ T cell clones. In roughly six donors, dominant NKG2C+ clonotypes were roughly 1.0-7.0% of CD8+ T cells. The same clonotypes also predominated in the CD3+CD56-NKG2C+ fraction of several donors.

As for this clonotype: What it recognizes is unknown.

The sequence came from a woman between 18 and 69 years old in good health. The sample consisted of blood T cells: a sorted CD56 or NKG2C T cell subset, CD4+ or CD8+ T cells, or bulk PBMC T cells (not recorded which). The V call is TRBV5-1, the J call TRBJ2-6; TCRdb names TRBD1, which stays unverified in the absence of DNA. The CDR3 loop reads CASSLPTDVLSGANVLTF.